This TCR beta chain was profiled in a study of CD8 T cells in Susac syndrome. The authors carried out high-throughput sequencing of TCR beta. They applied it to CD8+ and CD4+ T cells obtained from blood. Trimming took 1 base from V and 4 from J, leaving 7 bases between them. This CDR3 is 12 amino acids long. Germline CDR1 is GTSNPN and CDR2 is SVGIG (reference sequence). RNA in amounts of roughly 0.5 to 1 ug was reverse transcribed with random hexamers. A single record per CDR3 protein comes from TCRdb applying MiXCR to the immunoSEQ multiplex PCR reads. The data contain 84,000 or so distinct CDR3 sequences, about 95% of them seen just once; the ten biggest clones take up 0.46%.

This receptor was taken from a human donor with Susac syndrome. Specimen: CD8+ T cells from PBMCs. The chain uses TRBV30 and TRBJ1-1, with D perhaps matching TRBD1 (5 bases). CDR3 sequence: CAWSGQGTEAFF. The DNA for the CDR3 is TGTGCCTGGAGTGGGCAGGGCACTGAAGCTTTCTTT.